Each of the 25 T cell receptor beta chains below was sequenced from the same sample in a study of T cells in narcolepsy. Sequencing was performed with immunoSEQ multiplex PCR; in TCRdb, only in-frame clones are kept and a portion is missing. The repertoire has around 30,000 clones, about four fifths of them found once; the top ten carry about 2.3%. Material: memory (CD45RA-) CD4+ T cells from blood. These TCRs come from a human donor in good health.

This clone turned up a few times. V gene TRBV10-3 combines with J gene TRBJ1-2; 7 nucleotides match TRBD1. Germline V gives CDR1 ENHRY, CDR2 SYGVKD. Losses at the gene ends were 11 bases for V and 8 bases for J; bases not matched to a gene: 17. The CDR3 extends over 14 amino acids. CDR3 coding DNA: TGTGCCGCCGGTACTCCAGGGGGAGTAGAGGGCTACACCTTC. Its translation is CAAGTPGGVEGYTF.

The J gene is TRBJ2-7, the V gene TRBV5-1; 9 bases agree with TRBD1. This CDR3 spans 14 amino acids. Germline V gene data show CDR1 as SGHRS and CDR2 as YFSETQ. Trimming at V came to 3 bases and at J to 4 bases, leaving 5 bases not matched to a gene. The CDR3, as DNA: TGCGCCAGCAGCTCCGGGACAGGGTCATACGAGCAGTACTTC. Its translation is CASSSGTGSYEQYF.

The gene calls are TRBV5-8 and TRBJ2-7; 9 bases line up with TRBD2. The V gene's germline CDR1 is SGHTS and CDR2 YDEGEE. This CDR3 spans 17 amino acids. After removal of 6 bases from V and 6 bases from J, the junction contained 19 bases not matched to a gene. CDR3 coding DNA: TGTGCCAGCACCTTCTTTTCCGCGACTAGCGGCCGTCCCGAGCAGTACTTC. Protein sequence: CASTFFSATSGRPEQYF. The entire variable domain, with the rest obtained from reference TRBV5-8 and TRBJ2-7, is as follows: EAGVTQSPTHLIKTRGQQATLRCSPISGHTSVYWYQQALGLGLQFLLWYDEGEERNRGNFPPRFSGRQFPNYSSELNVNALELEDSALYLCASTFFSATSGRPEQYFGPGTRLTVT.

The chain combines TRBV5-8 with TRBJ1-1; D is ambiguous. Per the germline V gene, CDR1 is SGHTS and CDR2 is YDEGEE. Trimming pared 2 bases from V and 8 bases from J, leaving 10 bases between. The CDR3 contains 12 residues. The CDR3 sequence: CASSFSRLEAFF. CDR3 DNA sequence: TGTGCCAGCAGCTTTTCTAGACTCGAAGCTTTCTTT.

The CDR3 loop is CASSSARGASETQYF. As DNA, the CDR3 is TGTGCCAGCAGCTCCGCCCGGGGGGCCTCAGAGACCCAGTACTTC. The chain uses TRBV5-4 and TRBJ2-5; D possibly corresponds to TRBD2 (7 bases). V was trimmed by 3 bases and J by 4 bases, leaving 16 bases between them. Germline V gene sequence: CDR1 SGHNT, CDR2 YYREEE (reference sequence). This CDR3 is 15 amino acids long.

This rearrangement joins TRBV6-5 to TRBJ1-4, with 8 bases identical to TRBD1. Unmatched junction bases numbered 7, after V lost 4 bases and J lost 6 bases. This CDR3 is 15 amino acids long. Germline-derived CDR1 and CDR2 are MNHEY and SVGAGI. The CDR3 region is CASSWSETGDEKLFF. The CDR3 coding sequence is TGTGCCAGCAGTTGGTCCGAGACAGGGGATGAAAAACTGTTTTTT.

CDR3 amino acids: CASNHLNQPQHF. DNA for the CDR3: TGTGCCAGTAATCATCTCAATCAGCCCCAGCATTTT. V usage is TRBV19 and J usage is TRBJ1-5, with D unclear. V dropped 7 bases and J dropped 3 bases, with 7 bases sitting between them. Germline V lookup: CDR1 LNHDA, CDR2 SQIVND (reference sequence). The CDR3 loop spans 12 amino acids.

CDR3 sequence (DNA): TGTGCCAGCAGCTTATGGGCGGGGCAGGCCGGGGAGCTGTTTTTT. It translates to CASSLWAGQAGELFF. V gene TRBV7-2 combines with J gene TRBJ2-2, with D maybe TRBD2 (6 bases). CDR3 length: 15 residues. The germline gives CDR1 SGHTA, CDR2 FQGNSA. The V end was cut by 2 bases, the J end by 6 bases, with 13 bases between.

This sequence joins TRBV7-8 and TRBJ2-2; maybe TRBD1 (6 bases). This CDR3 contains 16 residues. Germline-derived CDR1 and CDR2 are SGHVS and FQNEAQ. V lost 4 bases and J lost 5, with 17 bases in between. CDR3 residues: CASSSLPGVGTGELFF. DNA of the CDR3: TGTGCCAGCAGCTCCTTGCCAGGGGTAGGGACCGGGGAGCTGTTTTTT.

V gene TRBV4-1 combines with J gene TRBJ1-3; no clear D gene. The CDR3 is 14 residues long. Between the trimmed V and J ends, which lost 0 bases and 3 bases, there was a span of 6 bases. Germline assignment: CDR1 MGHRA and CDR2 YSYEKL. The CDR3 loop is CASSQDLVGNTIYF. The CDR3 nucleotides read TGCGCCAGCAGCCAAGATCTGGTTGGAAACACCATATATTTT.

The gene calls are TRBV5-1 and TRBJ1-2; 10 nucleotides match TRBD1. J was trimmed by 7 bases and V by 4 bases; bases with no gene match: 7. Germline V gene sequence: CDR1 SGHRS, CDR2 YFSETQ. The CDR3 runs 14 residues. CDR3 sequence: CASSEGQGSGGYTF. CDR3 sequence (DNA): TGCGCCAGCAGCGAGGGACAGGGGTCGGGTGGCTACACCTTC.

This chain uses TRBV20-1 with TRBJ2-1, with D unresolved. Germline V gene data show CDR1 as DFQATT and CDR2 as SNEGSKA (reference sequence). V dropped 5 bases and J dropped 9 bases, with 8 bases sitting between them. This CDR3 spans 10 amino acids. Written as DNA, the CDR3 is TGCAGTGCTTGGCGCGGTGAGCAGTTCTTC. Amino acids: CSAWRGEQFF.

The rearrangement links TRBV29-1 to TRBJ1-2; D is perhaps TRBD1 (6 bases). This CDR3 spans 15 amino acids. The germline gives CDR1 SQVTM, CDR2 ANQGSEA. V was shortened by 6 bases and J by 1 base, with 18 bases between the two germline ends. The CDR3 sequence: CSVAPGQIDNYGYTF. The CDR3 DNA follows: TGCAGCGTCGCCCCTGGACAGATAGATAACTATGGCTACACCTTC. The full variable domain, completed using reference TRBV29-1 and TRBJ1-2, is SAVISQKPSRDICQRGTSLTIQCQVDSQVTMMFWYRQQPGQSLTLIATANQGSEATYESGFVIDKFPISRPNLTFSTLTVSNMSPEDSSIYLCSVAPGQIDNYGYTFGSGTRLTVV.

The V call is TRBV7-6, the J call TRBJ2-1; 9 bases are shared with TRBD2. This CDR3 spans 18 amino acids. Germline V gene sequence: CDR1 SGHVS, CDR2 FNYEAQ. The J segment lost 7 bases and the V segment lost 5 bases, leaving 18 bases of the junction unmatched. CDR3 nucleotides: TGTGCCAGCAGCCCGATTTCTAAGCGGGGGGTCCTTGAGAATGAGCAGTTCTTC. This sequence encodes CASSPISKRGVLENEQFF.

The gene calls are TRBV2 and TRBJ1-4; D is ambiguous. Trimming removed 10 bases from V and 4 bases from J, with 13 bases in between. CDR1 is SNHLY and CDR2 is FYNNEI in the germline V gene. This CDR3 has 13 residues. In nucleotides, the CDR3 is TGTGCCACCCAGGAGGTTTTTAATGAAAAACTGTTTTTT. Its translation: CATQEVFNEKLFF.

The CDR3 DNA is TGCGCCAGACTAAATTCACCCCTCCACTTT. Its translation is CARLNSPLHF. This chain joins TRBV10-1 and TRBJ1-6; no definite D call. This CDR3 has 10 amino acids. The germline V gene has CDR1 WNHNN and CDR2 SYGVQD (reference sequence). Trimming shortened V by 9 bases and J by 7 bases, and 4 bases separated the two germline ends.

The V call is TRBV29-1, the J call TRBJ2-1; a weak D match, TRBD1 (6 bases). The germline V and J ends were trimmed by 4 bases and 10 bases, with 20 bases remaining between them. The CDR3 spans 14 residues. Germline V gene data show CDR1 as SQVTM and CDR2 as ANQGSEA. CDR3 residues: CSVGGQGFLGEQFF. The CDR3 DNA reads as TGCAGCGTTGGGGGGCAGGGTTTCCTAGGGGAGCAGTTCTTC.

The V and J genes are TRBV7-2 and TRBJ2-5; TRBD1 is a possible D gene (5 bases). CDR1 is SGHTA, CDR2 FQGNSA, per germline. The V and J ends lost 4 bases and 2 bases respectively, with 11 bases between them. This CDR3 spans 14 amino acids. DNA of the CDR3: TGTGCCAGCAGCTCCCGTCAGGGTCAAGAGACCCAGTACTTC. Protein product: CASSSRQGQETQYF.

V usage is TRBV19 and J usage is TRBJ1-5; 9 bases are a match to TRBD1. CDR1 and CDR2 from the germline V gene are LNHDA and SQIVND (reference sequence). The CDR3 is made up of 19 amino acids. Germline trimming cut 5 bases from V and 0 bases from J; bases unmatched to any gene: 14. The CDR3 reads CASSSPRGTGIDSNQPQHF. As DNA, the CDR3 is TGTGCCAGTAGTTCTCCCCGAGGGACAGGGATCGATAGCAATCAGCCCCAGCATTTT.

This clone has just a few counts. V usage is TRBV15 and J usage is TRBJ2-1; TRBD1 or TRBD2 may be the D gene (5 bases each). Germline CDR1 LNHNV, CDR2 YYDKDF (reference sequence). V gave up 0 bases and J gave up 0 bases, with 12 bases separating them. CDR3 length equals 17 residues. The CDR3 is CATSRDPGPTSYNEQFF. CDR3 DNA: TGTGCCACCAGCAGAGATCCGGGACCGACCTCCTACAATGAGCAGTTCTTC. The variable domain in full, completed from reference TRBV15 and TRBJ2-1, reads DAMVIQNPRYQVTQFGKPVTLSCSQTLNHNVMYWYQQKSSQAPKLLFHYYDKDFNNEADTPDNFQSRRPNTSFCFLDIRSPGLGDTAMYLCATSRDPGPTSYNEQFFGPGTRLTVL.

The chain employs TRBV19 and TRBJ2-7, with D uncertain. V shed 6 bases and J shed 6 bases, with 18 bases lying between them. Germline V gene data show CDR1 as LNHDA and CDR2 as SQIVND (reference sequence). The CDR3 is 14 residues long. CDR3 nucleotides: TGTGCCAGTAGCAGTCAAGTAAATCCGGGCGAGCAGTACTTC. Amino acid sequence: CASSSQVNPGEQYF. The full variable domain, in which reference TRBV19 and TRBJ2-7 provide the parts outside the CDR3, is DGGITQSPKYLFRKEGQNVTLSCEQNLNHDAMYWYRQDPGQGLRLIYYSQIVNDFQKGDIAEGYSVSREKKESFPLTVTSAQKNPTAFYLCASSSQVNPGEQYFGPGTRLTVT.

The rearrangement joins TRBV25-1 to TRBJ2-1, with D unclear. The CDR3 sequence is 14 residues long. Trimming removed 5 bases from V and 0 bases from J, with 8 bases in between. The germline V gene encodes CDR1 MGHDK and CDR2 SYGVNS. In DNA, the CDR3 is TGTGCCAGCAGTTCAACGAGCTCCTACAATGAGCAGTTCTTC. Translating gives CASSSTSSYNEQFF.

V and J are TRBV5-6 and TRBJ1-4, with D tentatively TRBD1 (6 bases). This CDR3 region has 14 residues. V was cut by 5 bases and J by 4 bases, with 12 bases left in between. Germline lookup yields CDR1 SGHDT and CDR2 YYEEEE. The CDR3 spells CASRKRGNNEKLFF. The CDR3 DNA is TGTGCCAGCAGAAAAAGGGGGAATAATGAAAAACTGTTTTTT.

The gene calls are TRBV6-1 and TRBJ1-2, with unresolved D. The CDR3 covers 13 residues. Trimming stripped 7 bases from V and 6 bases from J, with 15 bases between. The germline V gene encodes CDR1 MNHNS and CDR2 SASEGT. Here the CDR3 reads CASNLIWGDGYTF. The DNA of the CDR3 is TGTGCCAGCAACCTTATTTGGGGTGATGGCTACACCTTC.

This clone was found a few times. The CDR3 is CATSRGTSDYNEQFF. The CDR3 coding sequence is TGTGCCACCTCACGGGGGACTAGCGATTACAATGAGCAGTTCTTC. V and J are TRBV10-3 and TRBJ2-1; TRBD2 matches 10 bases. There are 15 residues in the CDR3. V trimming: 10 bases; J trimming: 4 bases; junction bases outside the gene matches: 10. Germline V gives CDR1 ENHRY, CDR2 SYGVKD.